This T cell receptor (beta chain) was sequenced in a study of shared clonotypes between healthy human individuals. Study context: Every donor yielded three CD4 naive, three CD4 memory, two CD8 naive and one CD8 memory plate.

This clone has a count of ten or more. Its target is unknown. Donors were healthy HIV-negative adults without recent acute infections or vaccinations. General study results and limits: Among donors, the sharing of clonotypes was expected to be influenced by sequencing depth.

Clones were sequenced by immunoSEQ multiplex PCR, and TCRdb holds only the in-frame ones, with some missing. The table shows 300,000 to 400,000 clones, with around two thirds occurring only once. The CDR3 contains 17 residues. Germline values: CDR1 MNHNS, CDR2 SASEGT. The V gene end was trimmed by 4 bases and the J gene end by 3 bases; junction bases not matched to a gene: 8. V usage is TRBV6-1 and J usage is TRBJ2-2; 10 positions agree with TRBD2. This TCR was recovered from a man aged 25 to 45 in good health. Material: memory CD4+ T cells sorted from blood. Subset meaning: CD45RA-negative fraction. In DNA form, the CDR3 reads TGTGCCAGCAGTGGACCAGCGGGAGGGCGGGACACCGGGGAGCTGTTTTTT. As protein: CASSGPAGGRDTGELFF.